The following is a TCR beta chain sequence with its context. What it recognizes is unknown. The sample originates from a study of a mutant IDH1 vaccine in newly diagnosed glioma. Study findings and constraints: Any relationship between pseudoprogression and changes in top peripheral T cell clonotypes seemed absent.

Documented time point: week 35, safety follow-up. Alongside topical imiquimod, each dose of vaccine comprised 300 ug of mutant IDH1 20-mer peptide. There are 17 residues in the CDR3. CDR1 is MNHEY, CDR2 SMNVEV, per germline (reference sequence). V lost 2 bases to trimming and J lost 5 bases, with 21 bases between them. The method was immunoSEQ multiplex PCR; TCRdb's version includes in-frame clones alone and lacks a portion of them. The sample has 40,000 to 55,000 clones, about 79% seen once. The sequence was obtained from a man in his forties with glioma. The source was PBMCs, collected from a glioma patient whose treatment included an IDH1 peptide vaccine. V usage is TRBV27 and J usage is TRBJ1-2; a possible D gene is TRBD1 (6 bases). For the CDR3, the DNA is TGTGCCAGCAGTTTACGAACAGGGTCGAACATCGATTATGGCTACACCTTC. Amino acid sequence: CASSLRTGSNIDYGYTF.